Listed here are 2 T cell receptor beta chains from one sample, sequenced in a study of blood T cell repertoires in COVID-19. Only in-frame clones appear in the TCRdb table, and some are missing; sequencing was by immunoSEQ multiplex PCR. The sample lists under 250,000 clones, about 89% seen once, with less than 7.5% in the top ten. The sequenced sample consisted of peripheral blood. The origin of the receptors is a man between 60 and 75 years old who had recovered from COVID-19.

This chain links TRBV9 with TRBJ2-5, with D possibly matching TRBD2 (6 bases). The V end lost 0 bases, the J end lost 4 bases, and 16 bases lay between the germline ends. The V gene's germline CDR1 is SGDLS and CDR2 YYNGEE. This CDR3 contains 16 residues. CDR3 DNA sequence: TGTGCCAGCAGCGTAGGAGGAGGGACTGTGGGAGAGACCCAGTACTTC. Its translation is CASSVGGGTVGETQYF.

The rearrangement uses TRBV19 and TRBJ2-5, with TRBD1 as a possible D gene (5 bases). This CDR3 has 14 residues. V was pared by 6 bases and J by 4 bases, with 15 bases between. Germline values: CDR1 LNHDA, CDR2 SQIVND (reference sequence). For the CDR3, the DNA is TGTGCCAGTAGAAGGGCAGGGTCGGGAGAGACCCAGTACTTC. Amino acids: CASRRAGSGETQYF.